A selection of T cell receptor beta chains follows, all from one sample in a study of blood T cells in healthy people across ages. TCRdb passed the 5' RACE reads through MiXCR, listing each CDR3 protein once. The sample holds about 830,000 distinct CDR3 sequences, around two thirds seen once. Sequenced sample: blood. The receptor source for this set is a man aged 25 to 40 in good health. CDR3s include the opening cysteine and the closing phenylalanine or tryptophan. The D gene is left open where the match is weak. Expanded clones get a size class; other rows say once, few or many, or leave the size out.

TRBD1	-	TRBV7-2	TRBJ2-1	CASRIGRDRGHEQFF	TGTGCCAGCAGGATAGGCCGGGACAGGGGACACGAGCAGTTCTTC
TRBD1	-	TRBV7-8	TRBJ1-6	CASNPDRENSPLHF	TGTGCCAGCAACCCGGACAGGGAAAATTCACCCCTCCACTTT
-	-	TRBV5-1	TRBJ2-7	CARSPNDSYEQYF	TGCGCCCGCAGCCCTAACGACAGCTACGAGCAGTACTTC
-	few	TRBV7-2	TRBJ2-5	CASSPAETQYF	TGTGCCAGCAGCCCCGCAGAGACCCAGTACTTC
-	-	TRBV15	TRBJ2-5	CATSRQSGLGGLHPRETQYF	TGTGCCACCAGCAGACAATCAGGATTGGGGGGCCTACATCCCCGGGAGACCCAGTACTTC
TRBD1	once	TRBV7-2	TRBJ2-1	CASSGSGSAGQDSYHEQFF	TGTGCCAGCAGCGGATCCGGGTCGGCAGGACAGGACTCTTACCATGAGCAGTTCTTC
TRBD2	few	TRBV5-1	TRBJ2-7	CASSIGLAGTYEQYF	TGCGCCAGCAGCATAGGACTAGCGGGGACCTACGAGCAGTACTTC
-	-	TRBV20-1	TRBJ2-6	CSARVETGANVLTF	TGCAGTGCTCGTGTAGAAACTGGGGCCAACGTCCTGACTTTC
-	many	TRBV4-3	TRBJ2-1	CASSQVTGANNEQFF	TGCGCCAGCAGCCAGGTAACCGGGGCCAACAATGAGCAGTTCTTC
TRBD1	-	TRBV3-1	TRBJ1-2	CASSQVSGQGLVYGYTF	TGTGCCAGCAGCCAAGTTTCAGGACAGGGGCTTGTCTATGGCTACACCTTC
-	-	TRBV29-1	TRBJ2-7	CSVRTAVSYEQYF	TGCAGCGTGCGGACAGCGGTCTCCTACGAGCAGTACTTC
-	-	TRBV9	TRBJ2-3	CASTEGGGSTDTQYF	TGTGCCAGCACCGAAGGTGGGGGGAGCACAGATACGCAGTATTTT
TRBD2	-	TRBV5-1	TRBJ2-3	CASSQGLAELTDTQYF	TGCGCCAGCAGCCAGGGACTAGCGGAGCTCACAGATACGCAGTATTTT
TRBD1	-	TRBV28	TRBJ2-1	CACYGTANEQFF	TGTGCCTGCTACGGGACAGCAAATGAGCAGTTCTTC
-	once	TRBV12-3/TRBV12-4	TRBJ1-1	CASSQTGPNTEAFF	TGTGCCAGCAGTCAGACAGGTCCGAACACTGAAGCTTTCTTT
-	-	TRBV9	TRBJ1-6	CASSVALDSPLHF	TGTGCCAGCAGCGTAGCTTTAGACTCACCCCTCCACTTT
-	-	TRBV6-2/TRBV6-3	TRBJ2-7	CASSLHPGVVTYEQYF	TGTGCCAGCAGTTTACACCCCGGAGTAGTTACCTACGAGCAGTACTTC
-	-	TRBV20-1	TRBJ1-2	CSASTRFGYTF	TGCAGTGCATCGACTCGGTTTGGCTACACCTTC
-	few	TRBV3-1	TRBJ2-3	CASSQERSPTDTQYF	TGTGCCAGCAGCCAAGAGCGGAGCCCCACAGATACGCAGTATTTT
-	-	TRBV6-1	TRBJ2-5	CASSEALRRDETQYF	TGTGCCAGCAGTGAAGCCCTCCGGAGGGACGAGACCCAGTACTTC
-	-	TRBV12-3/TRBV12-4	TRBJ1-1	CASRYPKDDTEAFF	TGTGCCAGCCGTTACCCGAAAGATGACACTGAAGCTTTCTTT
TRBD1	few	TRBV12-3/TRBV12-4	TRBJ2-6	CASSTVTNRDRAFGANVLTF	TGTGCCAGCAGCACGGTAACGAATCGGGACAGGGCTTTCGGGGCCAACGTCCTGACTTTC
-	-	TRBV6-2/TRBV6-3	TRBJ2-7	CASRQETRGEQYF	TGTGCCAGTAGACAAGAAACCAGGGGCGAGCAGTACTTC
-	few	TRBV11-1	TRBJ2-1	CASSRRTANEQFF	TGTGCCAGCAGCCGGCGGACAGCAAATGAGCAGTTCTTC
-	few	TRBV20-1	TRBJ1-2	CSARVPGRLNGYTF	TGCAGTGCTAGGGTGCCGGGACGGTTGAATGGCTACACCTTC
-	few	TRBV15	TRBJ2-1	CATCPVLAVDEQFF	TGTGCCACTTGTCCGGTGCTAGCAGTCGATGAGCAGTTCTTC
-	once	TRBV2	TRBJ2-1	CASSDVVERPYEQFF	TGTGCCAGCAGTGACGTTGTGGAGCGGCCCTACGAGCAGTTCTTC
TRBD1	-	TRBV4-2	TRBJ2-7	CASSPRSGGAYEQYF	TGTGCCAGCAGCCCGAGATCAGGGGGCGCTTACGAGCAGTACTTC
-	-	TRBV6-2/TRBV6-3	TRBJ2-4	CASSIYGTEYF	TGTGCCAGCAGTATATACGGGACGGAGTACTTC
-	-	TRBV7-2	TRBJ2-5	CASSLGAGPQETQYF	TGTGCCAGCAGCTTAGGGGCGGGGCCCCAAGAGACCCAGTACTTC
-	-	TRBV4-1	TRBJ2-1	CASSFRVTGYNEQFF	TGCGCCAGCAGCTTCAGGGTCACGGGCTACAATGAGCAGTTCTTC
-	-	TRBV7-2	TRBJ1-2	CASSLGLVVDGYTF	TGTGCCAGCAGCTTGGGGCTCGTCGTAGATGGCTACACCTTC
-	-	TRBV13	TRBJ2-5	CASRPQETQYF	TGTGCCAGCAGGCCGCAAGAGACCCAGTACTTC
-	-	TRBV7-2	TRBJ2-5	CASSPGAYQETQYF	TGTGCCAGCAGCCCCGGTGCATACCAAGAGACCCAGTACTTC
-	once	TRBV20-1	TRBJ1-2	CSARDNFFHYGYTF	TGCAGTGCTAGAGATAACTTCTTCCACTATGGCTACACCTTC
TRBD1	-	TRBV25-1	TRBJ1-4	CASSAPGQGGATNEKLFF	TGTGCCAGCAGTGCACCGGGACAGGGAGGAGCAACTAATGAAAAACTGTTTTTT
-	-	TRBV4-2	TRBJ1-5	CASSPGSPGFNQPQHF	TGTGCCAGCAGCCCTGGATCACCAGGCTTCAATCAGCCCCAGCATTTT
-	-	TRBV4-3	TRBJ2-1	CASSQEVVGGLHEQFF	TGCGCCAGCAGCCAAGAGGTTGTGGGGGGGCTCCATGAGCAGTTCTTC
-	-	TRBV7-2	TRBJ1-2	CASSFQGHYGYTF	TGTGCCAGCAGCTTCCAGGGCCACTATGGCTACACCTTC
TRBD1	-	TRBV6-2/TRBV6-3	TRBJ2-5	CASSEDRGRYQETQYF	TGTGCCAGCAGCGAGGACAGGGGCCGATACCAAGAGACCCAGTACTTC
TRBD1	few	TRBV5-1	TRBJ2-1	CASSSRTGDNEQFF	TGCGCCAGCAGCTCCCGGACAGGGGACAATGAGCAGTTCTTC
-	-	TRBV13	TRBJ1-1	CASSLDKISGGTEAFF	TGTGCCAGCAGCTTAGACAAGATATCGGGAGGAACTGAAGCTTTCTTT
-	few	TRBV7-2	TRBJ2-3	CASSFLPGTDTQYF	TGTGCCAGCAGCTTTCTGCCAGGGACAGATACGCAGTATTTT
TRBD1	few	TRBV7-2	TRBJ1-6	CASSLDGTASGRALHF	TGTGCCAGCAGCTTAGACGGGACAGCCTCCGGGAGGGCCCTCCACTTT
-	-	TRBV29-1	TRBJ2-7	CSVELDPASYEQYF	TGCAGCGTTGAACTCGACCCGGCGTCCTACGAGCAGTACTTC
-	-	TRBV6-5	TRBJ2-7	CASRPGHIPYEQYF	TGTGCCAGCAGACCCGGACATATTCCCTACGAGCAGTACTTC
-	-	TRBV7-2	TRBJ1-4	CASNFKSTNEKLFF	TGTGCCAGCAACTTCAAGTCTACTAATGAAAAACTGTTTTTT
-	-	TRBV29-1	TRBJ2-5	CSVELVLDGQYF	TGCAGCGTTGAATTAGTCTTGGATGGGCAGTACTTC
-	-	TRBV7-2	TRBJ2-2	CASSPRISLAGELFF	TGTGCCAGCAGCCCGCGTATCAGTTTGGCCGGGGAGCTGTTTTTT
-	-	TRBV5-1	TRBJ1-4	CASSFGTNEKLFF	TGCGCCAGCAGCTTCGGAACTAATGAAAAACTGTTTTTT
TRBD2	-	TRBV10-3	TRBJ2-5	CAISLGLAGSQETQYF	TGTGCCATCAGTCTAGGACTAGCGGGCTCCCAAGAGACCCAGTACTTC
TRBD2	-	TRBV6-5	TRBJ2-1	CASSYSKDSGGYPGDEQFF	TGTGCCAGCAGTTACTCGAAAGATAGCGGGGGGTACCCAGGGGATGAGCAGTTCTTC
-	-	TRBV18	TRBJ1-1	CASSPPMQGKYTEAFF	TGTGCCAGCTCACCACCAATGCAGGGGAAGTACACTGAAGCTTTCTTT
-	-	TRBV4-3	TRBJ1-1	CASSQEQGRNTEAFF	TGCGCCAGCAGCCAAGAACAGGGTAGGAACACTGAAGCTTTCTTT
TRBD2	-	TRBV20-1	TRBJ2-2	CSARLLAGSTGELFF	TGCAGTGCTAGACTTTTAGCGGGTTCGACCGGGGAGCTGTTTTTT
TRBD2	few	TRBV6-1	TRBJ2-4	CASSEGWEGNIQYF	TGTGCCAGCAGTGAAGGGTGGGAGGGGAACATTCAGTACTTC
-	-	TRBV3-1	TRBJ2-7	CASSQDPRPGEQYF	TGTGCCAGCAGCCAAGATCCCAGACCGGGGGAGCAGTACTTC
TRBD2	-	TRBV9	TRBJ2-1	CASSVYSGEGNEQFF	TGTGCCAGCAGCGTCTATAGCGGGGAGGGAAATGAGCAGTTCTTC
-	-	TRBV29-1	TRBJ2-3	CSVPGQPIDTQYF	TGCAGCGTTCCAGGGCAGCCTATTGATACGCAGTATTTT